The 8 T cell receptor beta chains reported below all come from one sample, sequenced in a study of blood T cells in healthy people across ages. The second PCR ran roughly 6 to 11 cycles with a sample-barcoded 5' primer and J-beta primers. TCRdb fed the 5' RACE reads into MiXCR, producing one record per CDR3 protein. In the table there are about 1,400,000 distinct CDR3 sequences, approximately 60% of which are singletons. Material: blood. The receptors stem from a man younger than 35 in good health.

The CDR3 sequence: CASSPQSTGELFF. In nucleotides, the CDR3 is TGCGCCAGCAGTCCTCAATCCACCGGGGAGCTGTTTTTT. This chain connects TRBV5-1 to TRBJ2-2; D is unresolved. Trimming cost V 5 bases and J 4 bases, with 9 bases left between them. CDR3 length equals 13 residues. CDR1 and CDR2 (germline): SGHRS, YFSETQ.

The gene calls are TRBV13 and TRBJ1-1; perhaps TRBD1 as D (5 bases). This CDR3 contains 14 residues. The ends were cut back, 5 bases at V and 5 bases at J, with 15 bases in the middle. Germline-derived CDR1 and CDR2 are PRHDT and FYEKMQ (reference sequence). Written as DNA, the CDR3 is TGTGCCAGCAGCCCAAGCAGGGAGGGGACTGAAGCTTTCTTT. Its translation: CASSPSREGTEAFF.

A note on this clonotype: A much larger clone is a single base away; this may be a read error. The chain has TRBV7-2 and TRBJ2-1; D ambiguous. Germline CDR1 and CDR2: SGHTA and FQGNSA. The CDR3 is made up of 11 amino acids. The DNA for the CDR3 is TGTGCCGGCAGCTTAATCAATGAGCAGTTCTTC. It codes for CAGSLINEQFF.

The chain carries TRBV6-2 or TRBV6-3 and TRBJ2-7; D not certain. CDR3 size: 13 residues. Germline V gene data show CDR1 as MNHEY and CDR2 as SVGEGT. The V end lost 9 bases, the J end lost 3 bases, and 15 bases lay between the germline ends. The CDR3 spells CASTPDTYYEQYF. Here the CDR3 DNA reads TGTGCCAGTACTCCCGACACCTACTACGAGCAGTACTTC.

This chain connects TRBV10-3 to TRBJ2-4, with 9 bases aligning to TRBD2. Trimming at V came to 6 bases and at J to 1 base, leaving 4 bases not matched to a gene. This CDR3 comprises 15 residues. Per the germline V gene, CDR1 is ENHRY and CDR2 is SYGVKD. CDR3 nucleotide sequence: TGTGCCATCAGCGCGGGGGGGCTTGCCAAAAACATTCAGTACTTC. Translated, it gives CAISAGGLAKNIQYF.

V usage is TRBV6-5 and J usage is TRBJ2-7; D gene uncertain. The CDR3 consists of 15 residues. Germline CDR1 and CDR2: MNHEY and SVGAGI. V was clipped by 0 bases and J by 0 bases, with 9 bases between them. In DNA form, the CDR3 reads TGTGCCAGCAGTTACTCGAAACAGCTCTCCTACGAGCAGTACTTC. Translation gives CASSYSKQLSYEQYF.

The count of this clonotype is one. The rearrangement links TRBV20-1 to TRBJ2-2; 9 bases fit TRBD1. CDR1 is DFQATT and CDR2 is SNEGSKA in the germline V gene (reference sequence). The ends lost 4 bases at V and 5 bases at J; junction bases unmatched: 8. This CDR3 spans 15 amino acids. CDR3 in amino acids: CSATTGTGPTGELFF. In DNA form, the CDR3 reads TGCAGTGCTACTACCGGGACAGGGCCTACCGGGGAGCTGTTTTTT.

This chain joins TRBV20-1 and TRBJ2-1; 10 bases are a match to TRBD2. The CDR3 is 15 residues long. Per the germline V gene, CDR1 is DFQATT and CDR2 is SNEGSKA (reference sequence). The trim removed 3 bases at V and 5 bases at J, leaving 7 bases unmatched. In nucleotides, the CDR3 is TGCAGTGCTAGTCCGGTCACTAGCGGGAACAATGAGCAGTTCTTC. Translation gives CSASPVTSGNNEQFF.